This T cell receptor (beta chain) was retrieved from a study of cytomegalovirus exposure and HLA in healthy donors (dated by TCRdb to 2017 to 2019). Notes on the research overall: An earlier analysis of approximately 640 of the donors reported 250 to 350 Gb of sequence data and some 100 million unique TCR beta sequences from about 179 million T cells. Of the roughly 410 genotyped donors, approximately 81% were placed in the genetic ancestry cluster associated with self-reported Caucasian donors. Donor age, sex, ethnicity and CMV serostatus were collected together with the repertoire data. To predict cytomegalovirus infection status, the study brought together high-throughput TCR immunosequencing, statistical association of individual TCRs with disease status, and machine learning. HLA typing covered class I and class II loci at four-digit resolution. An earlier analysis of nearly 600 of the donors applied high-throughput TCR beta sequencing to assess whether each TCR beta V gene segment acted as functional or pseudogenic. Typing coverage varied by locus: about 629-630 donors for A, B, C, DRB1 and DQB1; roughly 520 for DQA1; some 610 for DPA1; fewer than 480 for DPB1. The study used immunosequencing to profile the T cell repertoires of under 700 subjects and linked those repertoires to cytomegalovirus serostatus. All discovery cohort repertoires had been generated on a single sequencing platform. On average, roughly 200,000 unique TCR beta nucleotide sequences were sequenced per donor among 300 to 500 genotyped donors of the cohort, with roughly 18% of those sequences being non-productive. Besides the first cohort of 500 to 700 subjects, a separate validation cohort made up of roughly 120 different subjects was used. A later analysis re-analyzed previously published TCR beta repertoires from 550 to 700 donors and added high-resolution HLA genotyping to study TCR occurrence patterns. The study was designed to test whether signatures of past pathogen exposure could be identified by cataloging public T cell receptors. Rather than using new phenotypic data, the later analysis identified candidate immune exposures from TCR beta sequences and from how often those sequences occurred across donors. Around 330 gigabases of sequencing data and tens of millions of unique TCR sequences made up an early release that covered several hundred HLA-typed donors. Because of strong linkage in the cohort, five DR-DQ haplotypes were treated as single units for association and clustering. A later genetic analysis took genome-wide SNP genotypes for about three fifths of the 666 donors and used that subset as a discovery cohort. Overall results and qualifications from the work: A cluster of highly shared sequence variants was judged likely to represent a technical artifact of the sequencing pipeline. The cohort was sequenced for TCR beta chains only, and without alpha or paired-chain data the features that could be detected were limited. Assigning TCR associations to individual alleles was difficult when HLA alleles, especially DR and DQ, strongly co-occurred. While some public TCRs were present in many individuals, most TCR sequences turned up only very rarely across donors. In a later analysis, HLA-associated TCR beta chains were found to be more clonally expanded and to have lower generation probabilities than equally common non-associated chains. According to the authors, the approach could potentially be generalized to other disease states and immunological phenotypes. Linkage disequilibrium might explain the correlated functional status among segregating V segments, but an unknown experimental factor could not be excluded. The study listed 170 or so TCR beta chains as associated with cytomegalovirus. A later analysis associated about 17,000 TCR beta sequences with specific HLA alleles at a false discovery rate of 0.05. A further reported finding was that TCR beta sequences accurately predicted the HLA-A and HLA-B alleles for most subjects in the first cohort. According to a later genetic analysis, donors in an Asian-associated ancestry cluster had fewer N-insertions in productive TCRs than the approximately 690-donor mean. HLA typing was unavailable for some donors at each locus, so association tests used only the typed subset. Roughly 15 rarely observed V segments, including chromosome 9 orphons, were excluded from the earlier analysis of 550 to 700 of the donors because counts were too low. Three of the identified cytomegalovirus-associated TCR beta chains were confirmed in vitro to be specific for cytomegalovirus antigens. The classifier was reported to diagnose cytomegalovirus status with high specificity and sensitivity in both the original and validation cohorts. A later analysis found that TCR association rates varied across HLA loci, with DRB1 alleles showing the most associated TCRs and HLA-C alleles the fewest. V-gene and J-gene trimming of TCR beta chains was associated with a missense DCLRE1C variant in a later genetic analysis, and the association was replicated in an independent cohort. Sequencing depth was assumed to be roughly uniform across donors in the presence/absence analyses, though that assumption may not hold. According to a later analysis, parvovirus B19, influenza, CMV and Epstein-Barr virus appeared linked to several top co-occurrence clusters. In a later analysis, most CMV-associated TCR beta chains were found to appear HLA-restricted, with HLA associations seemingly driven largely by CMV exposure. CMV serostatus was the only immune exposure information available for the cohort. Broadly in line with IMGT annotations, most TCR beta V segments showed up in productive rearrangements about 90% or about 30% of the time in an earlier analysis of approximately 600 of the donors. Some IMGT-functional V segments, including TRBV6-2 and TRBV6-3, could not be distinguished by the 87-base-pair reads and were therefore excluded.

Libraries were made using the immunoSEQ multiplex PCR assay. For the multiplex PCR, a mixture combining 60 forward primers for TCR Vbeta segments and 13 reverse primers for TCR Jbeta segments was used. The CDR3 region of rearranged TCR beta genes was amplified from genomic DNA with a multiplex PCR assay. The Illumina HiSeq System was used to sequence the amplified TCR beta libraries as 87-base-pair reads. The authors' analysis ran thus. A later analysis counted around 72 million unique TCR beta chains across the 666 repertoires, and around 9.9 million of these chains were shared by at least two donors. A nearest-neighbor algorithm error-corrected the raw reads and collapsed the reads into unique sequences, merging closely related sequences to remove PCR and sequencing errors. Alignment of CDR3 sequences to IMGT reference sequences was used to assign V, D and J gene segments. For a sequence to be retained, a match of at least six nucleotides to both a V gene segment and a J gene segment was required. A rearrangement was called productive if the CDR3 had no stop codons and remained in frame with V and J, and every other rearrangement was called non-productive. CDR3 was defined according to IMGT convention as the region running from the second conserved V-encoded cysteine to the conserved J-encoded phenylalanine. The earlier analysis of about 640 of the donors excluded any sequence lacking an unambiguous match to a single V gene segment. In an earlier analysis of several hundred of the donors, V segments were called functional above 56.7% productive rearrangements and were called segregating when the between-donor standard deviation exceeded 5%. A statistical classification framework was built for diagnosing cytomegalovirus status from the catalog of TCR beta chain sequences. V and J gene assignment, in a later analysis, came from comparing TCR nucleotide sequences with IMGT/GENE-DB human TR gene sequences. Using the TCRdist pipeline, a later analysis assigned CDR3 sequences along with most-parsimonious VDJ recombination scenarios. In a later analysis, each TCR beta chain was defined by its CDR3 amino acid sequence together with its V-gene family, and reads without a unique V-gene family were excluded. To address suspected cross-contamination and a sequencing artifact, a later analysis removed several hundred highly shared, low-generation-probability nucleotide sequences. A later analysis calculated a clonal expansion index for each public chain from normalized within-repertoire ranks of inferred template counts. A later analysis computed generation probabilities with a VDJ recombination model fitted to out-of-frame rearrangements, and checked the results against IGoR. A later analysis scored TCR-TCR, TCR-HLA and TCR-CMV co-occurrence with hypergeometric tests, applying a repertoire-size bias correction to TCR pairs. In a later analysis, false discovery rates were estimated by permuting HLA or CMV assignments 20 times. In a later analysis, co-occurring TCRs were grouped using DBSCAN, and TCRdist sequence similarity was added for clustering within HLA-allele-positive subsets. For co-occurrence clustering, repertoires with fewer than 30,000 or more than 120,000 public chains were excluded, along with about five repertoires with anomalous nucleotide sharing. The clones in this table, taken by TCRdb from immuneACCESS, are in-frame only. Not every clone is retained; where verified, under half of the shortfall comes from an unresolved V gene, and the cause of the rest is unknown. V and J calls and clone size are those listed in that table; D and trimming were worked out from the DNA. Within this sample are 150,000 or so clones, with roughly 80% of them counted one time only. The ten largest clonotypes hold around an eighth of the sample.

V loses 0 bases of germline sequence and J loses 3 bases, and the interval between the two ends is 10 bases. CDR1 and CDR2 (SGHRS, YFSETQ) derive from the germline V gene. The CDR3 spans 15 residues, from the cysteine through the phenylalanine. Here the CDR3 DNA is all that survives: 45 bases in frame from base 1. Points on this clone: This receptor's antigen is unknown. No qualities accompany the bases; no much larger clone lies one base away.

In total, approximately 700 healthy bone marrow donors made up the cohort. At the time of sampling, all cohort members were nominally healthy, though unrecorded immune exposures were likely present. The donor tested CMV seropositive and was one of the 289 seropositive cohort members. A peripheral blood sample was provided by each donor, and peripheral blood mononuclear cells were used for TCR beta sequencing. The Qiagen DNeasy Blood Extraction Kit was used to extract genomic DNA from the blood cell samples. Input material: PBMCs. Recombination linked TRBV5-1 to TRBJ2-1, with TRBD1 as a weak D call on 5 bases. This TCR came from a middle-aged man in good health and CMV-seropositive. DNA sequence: TGCGCCAGCAGCTTGGGAGCGACAGACTACAATGAGCAGTTCTTC. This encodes CASSLGATDYNEQFF.